This is a list of T cell receptor beta chains from one sample in a study of beta chain features in type 1 diabetes. Assay used: immunoSEQ multiplex PCR; TCRdb lists only in-frame clones, some missing. The sample includes around 40,000 clones, 66% of them seen just once. Input material: Tregs from blood. The receptors were gathered from a woman younger than 30 with type 1 diabetes. CDR3s include the opening cysteine and the closing phenylalanine or tryptophan.

v_gene | CDR3aa
TRBV5-1 | CASSLAGLAGVDEQFF
TRBV6-6 | CASIRYGRGSDEQYF
TRBV7-9 | CASSLREALGPLHF
TRBV6-1 | CASSRTGGLETQYF
TRBV6-6 | CASSSAGGETQYF
TRBV11-2 | CASSFLNEQFF
TRBV29-1 | CSVDSANTGELFF
TRBV5-1 | CASSGDSGGAYNEQFF
TRBV10-3 | CAIGRVSPYEQYF
TRBV28 | CASSVREHYGYTF
TRBV7-2 | CASSSGAGELFF
TRBV10-3 | CAIDRGYEQYF
TRBV7-2 | CASSLASGSFAEQYF
TRBV7-9 | CASSSTGSNTGELFF